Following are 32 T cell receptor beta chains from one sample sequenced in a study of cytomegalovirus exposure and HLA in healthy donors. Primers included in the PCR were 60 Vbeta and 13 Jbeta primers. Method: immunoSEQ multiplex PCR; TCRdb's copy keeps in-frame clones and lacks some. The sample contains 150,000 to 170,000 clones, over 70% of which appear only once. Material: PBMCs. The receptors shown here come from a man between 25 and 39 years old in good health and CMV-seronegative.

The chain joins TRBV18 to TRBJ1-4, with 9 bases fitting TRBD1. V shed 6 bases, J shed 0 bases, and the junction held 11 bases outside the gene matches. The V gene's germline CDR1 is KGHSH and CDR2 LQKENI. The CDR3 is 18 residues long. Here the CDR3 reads CASSRTTGGGATNEKLFF. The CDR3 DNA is TGTGCCAGCTCCCGAACGACAGGGGGAGGCGCAACTAATGAAAAACTGTTTTTT.

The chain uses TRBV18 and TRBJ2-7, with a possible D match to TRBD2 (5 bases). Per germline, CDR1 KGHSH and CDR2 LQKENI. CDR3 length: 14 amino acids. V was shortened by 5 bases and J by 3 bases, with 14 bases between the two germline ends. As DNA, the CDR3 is TGTGCCAGCTCAAGCGGTCTCCGGGTCTACGAGCAGTACTTC. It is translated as CASSSGLRVYEQYF. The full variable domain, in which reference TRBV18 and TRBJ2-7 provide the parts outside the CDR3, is NAGVMQNPRHLVRRRGQEARLRCSPMKGHSHVYWYRQLPEEGLKFMVYLQKENIIDESGMPKERFSAEFPKEGPSILRIQQVVRGDSAAYFCASSSGLRVYEQYFGPGTRLTVT.

The CDR3 here is CASSVAWDKDTEAFF. CDR3 nucleotide sequence: TGTGCCAGCAGCGTAGCTTGGGACAAGGACACTGAAGCTTTCTTT. J is TRBJ1-1 and V is TRBV9; a possible D gene is TRBD1 (6 bases). Trimming shortened V by 0 bases and J by 3 bases, and 12 bases separated the two germline ends. In germline, CDR1 is SGDLS, CDR2 YYNGEE. The CDR3 spans 15 residues.

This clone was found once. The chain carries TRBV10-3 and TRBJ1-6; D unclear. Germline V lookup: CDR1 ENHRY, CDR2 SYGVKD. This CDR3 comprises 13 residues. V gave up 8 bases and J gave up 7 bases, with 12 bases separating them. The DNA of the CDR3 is TGTGCCATCGGTGGACGGAGGAATTCACCCCTCCACTTT. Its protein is CAIGGRRNSPLHF.

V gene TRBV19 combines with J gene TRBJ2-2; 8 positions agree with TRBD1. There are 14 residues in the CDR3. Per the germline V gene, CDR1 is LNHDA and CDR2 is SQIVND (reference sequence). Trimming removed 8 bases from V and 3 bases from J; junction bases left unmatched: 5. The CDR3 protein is CASLDRVDTGELFF. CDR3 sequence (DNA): TGTGCCAGTTTGGACAGGGTCGACACCGGGGAGCTGTTTTTT. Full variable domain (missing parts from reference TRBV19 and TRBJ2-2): DGGITQSPKYLFRKEGQNVTLSCEQNLNHDAMYWYRQDPGQGLRLIYYSQIVNDFQKGDIAEGYSVSREKKESFPLTVTSAQKNPTAFYLCASLDRVDTGELFFGEGSRLTVL.

The CDR3 loop is CASSSIHNQPQHF. Here the CDR3 DNA reads TGTGCCAGCAGCTCCATCCATAATCAGCCCCAGCATTTT. The rearrangement joins TRBV7-2 to TRBJ1-5, with D uncertain. The CDR3 loop spans 13 amino acids. V was clipped by 4 bases and J by 4 bases, with 8 bases between them. Germline V lookup: CDR1 SGHTA, CDR2 FQGNSA.

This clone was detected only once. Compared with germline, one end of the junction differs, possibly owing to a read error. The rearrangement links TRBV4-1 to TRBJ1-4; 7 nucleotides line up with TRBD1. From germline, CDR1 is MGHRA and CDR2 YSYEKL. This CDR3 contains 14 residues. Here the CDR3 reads CASSQGQRGEKLFF. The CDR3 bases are TGTGCCAGCAGCCAGGGACAGAGGGGAGAAAAACTGTTTTTT.

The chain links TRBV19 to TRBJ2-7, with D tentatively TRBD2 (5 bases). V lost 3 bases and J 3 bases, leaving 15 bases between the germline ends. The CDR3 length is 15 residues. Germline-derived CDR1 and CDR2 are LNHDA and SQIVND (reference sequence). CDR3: CASSMAWAGGYEQYF. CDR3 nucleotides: TGTGCCAGTAGTATGGCTTGGGCAGGAGGCTACGAGCAGTACTTC. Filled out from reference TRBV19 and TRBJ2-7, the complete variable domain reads DGGITQSPKYLFRKEGQNVTLSCEQNLNHDAMYWYRQDPGQGLRLIYYSQIVNDFQKGDIAEGYSVSREKKESFPLTVTSAQKNPTAFYLCASSMAWAGGYEQYFGPGTRLTVT.

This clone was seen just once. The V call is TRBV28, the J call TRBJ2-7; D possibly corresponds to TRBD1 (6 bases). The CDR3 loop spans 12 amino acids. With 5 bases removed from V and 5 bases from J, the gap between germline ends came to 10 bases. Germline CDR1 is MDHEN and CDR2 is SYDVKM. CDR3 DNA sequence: TGTGCCAGCAGTCACAGGGTCGACGAGCAGTACTTC. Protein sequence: CASSHRVDEQYF.

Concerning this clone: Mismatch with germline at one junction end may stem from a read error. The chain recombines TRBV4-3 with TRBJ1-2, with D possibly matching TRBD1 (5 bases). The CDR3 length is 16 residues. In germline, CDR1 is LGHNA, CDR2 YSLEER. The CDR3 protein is CASSQDNGQGAYGYPF. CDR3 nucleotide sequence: TGCGCCAGCAGCCAAGATAACGGTCAGGGTGCCTATGGCTACCCCTTC.

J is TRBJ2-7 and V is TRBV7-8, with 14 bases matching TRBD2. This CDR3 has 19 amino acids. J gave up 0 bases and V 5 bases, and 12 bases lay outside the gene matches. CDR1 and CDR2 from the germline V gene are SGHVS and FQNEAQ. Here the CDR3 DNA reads TGTGCCAGCAGCCCATCACCGGGACTAGCGGGGGCCCGCTCCTACGAGCAGTACTTC. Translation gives CASSPSPGLAGARSYEQYF.

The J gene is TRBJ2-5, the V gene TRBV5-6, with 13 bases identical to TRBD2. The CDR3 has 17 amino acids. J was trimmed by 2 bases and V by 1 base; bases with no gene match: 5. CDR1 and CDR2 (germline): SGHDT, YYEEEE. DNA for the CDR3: TGTGCCAGCAGCTTGACTAGCGGGGGGGCGGGGCAAGAGACCCAGTACTTC. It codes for CASSLTSGGAGQETQYF.

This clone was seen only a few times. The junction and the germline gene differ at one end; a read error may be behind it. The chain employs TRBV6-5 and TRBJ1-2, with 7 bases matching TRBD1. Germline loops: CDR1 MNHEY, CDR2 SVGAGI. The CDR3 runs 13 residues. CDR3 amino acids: CASSTENRGLYPF. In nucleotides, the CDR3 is TGTGCCAGCAGTACCGAAAACAGGGGCTTATACCCCTTC.

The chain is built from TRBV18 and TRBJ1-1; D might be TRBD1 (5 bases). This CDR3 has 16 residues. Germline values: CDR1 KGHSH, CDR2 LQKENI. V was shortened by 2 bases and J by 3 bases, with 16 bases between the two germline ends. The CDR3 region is CASSPSQALRDTEAFF. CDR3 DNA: TGTGCCAGCTCACCATCACAGGCCTTAAGGGACACTGAAGCTTTCTTT.

Here the CDR3 DNA reads TGCGCCAGCAGCTCCGACAGCGGAAACACCATATATTTT. Translated: CASSSDSGNTIYF. The chain couples TRBV4-3 to TRBJ1-3, with D perhaps matching TRBD1 (5 bases). This CDR3 spans 13 amino acids. Trimming left V 5 bases short and J 4 bases short, with 9 bases between. CDR1 LGHNA and CDR2 YSLEER come from the germline V gene.

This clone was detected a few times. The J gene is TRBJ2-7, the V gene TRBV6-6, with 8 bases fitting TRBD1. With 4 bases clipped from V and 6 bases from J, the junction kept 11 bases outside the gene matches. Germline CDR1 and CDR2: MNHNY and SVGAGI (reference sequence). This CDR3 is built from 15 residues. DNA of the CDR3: TGTGCCAGCAGTTCCGCCCGACAGGGGAGAGGCGAGCAGTACTTC. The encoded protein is CASSSARQGRGEQYF.

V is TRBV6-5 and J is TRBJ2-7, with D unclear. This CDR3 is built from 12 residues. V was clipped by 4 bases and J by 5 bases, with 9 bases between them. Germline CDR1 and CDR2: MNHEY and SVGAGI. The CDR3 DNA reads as TGTGCCAGCAGTTCCATTAGTCACGAGCAGTACTTC. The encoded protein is CASSSISHEQYF.

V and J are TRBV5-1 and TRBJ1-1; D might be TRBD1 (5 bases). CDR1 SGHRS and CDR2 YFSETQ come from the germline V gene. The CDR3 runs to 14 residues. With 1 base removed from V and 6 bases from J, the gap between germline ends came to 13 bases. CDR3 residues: CASSLTGTDSEAFF. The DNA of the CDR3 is TGCGCCAGCAGCTTGACAGGTACAGATTCTGAAGCTTTCTTT.

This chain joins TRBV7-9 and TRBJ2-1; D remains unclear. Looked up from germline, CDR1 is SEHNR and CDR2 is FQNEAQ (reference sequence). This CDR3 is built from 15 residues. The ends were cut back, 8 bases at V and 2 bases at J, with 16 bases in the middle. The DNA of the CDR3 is TGTGCCAGCGCCATGCAGATTTCTCCCTACAATGAGCAGTTCTTC. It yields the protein CASAMQISPYNEQFF.

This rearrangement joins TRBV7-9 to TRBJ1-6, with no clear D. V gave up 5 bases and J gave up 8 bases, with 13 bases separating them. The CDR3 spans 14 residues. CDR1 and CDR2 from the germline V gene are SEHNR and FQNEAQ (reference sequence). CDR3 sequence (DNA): TGTGCCAGCAGCAACCAGTTGTTTGATTCACCCCTCCACTTT. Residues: CASSNQLFDSPLHF.

CDR3 bases: TGTGCCAGCAGACCCGGACTAGCGGGGGGTAATGAGCAGTTCTTC. This encodes CASRPGLAGGNEQFF. The gene calls are TRBV2 and TRBJ2-1; 14 bases are shared with TRBD2. This CDR3 is 15 amino acids long. CDR1 SNHLY and CDR2 FYNNEI come from the germline V gene. With 6 bases clipped from V and 7 bases from J, the junction kept 5 bases outside the gene matches.

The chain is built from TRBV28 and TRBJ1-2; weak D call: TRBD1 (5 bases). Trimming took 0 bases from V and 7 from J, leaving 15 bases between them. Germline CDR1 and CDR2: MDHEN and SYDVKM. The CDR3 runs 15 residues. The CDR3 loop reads CASSLWGGKLSGYTF. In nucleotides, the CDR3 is TGTGCCAGCAGTTTATGGGGGGGAAAACTGTCTGGCTACACCTTC.

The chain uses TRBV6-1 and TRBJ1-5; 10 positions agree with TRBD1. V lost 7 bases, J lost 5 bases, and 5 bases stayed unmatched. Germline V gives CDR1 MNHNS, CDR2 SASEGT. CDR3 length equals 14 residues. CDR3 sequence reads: CASTRGQGDQPQHF. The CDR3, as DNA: TGTGCCAGCACTAGAGGACAGGGGGATCAGCCCCAGCATTTT.

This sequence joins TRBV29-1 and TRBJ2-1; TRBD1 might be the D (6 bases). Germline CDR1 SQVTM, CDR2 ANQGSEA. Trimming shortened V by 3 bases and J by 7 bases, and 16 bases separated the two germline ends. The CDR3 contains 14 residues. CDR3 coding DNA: TGCAGCGTTGACGGGTGGGGGCTAAGTAATGAGCAGTTCTTC. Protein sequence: CSVDGWGLSNEQFF.

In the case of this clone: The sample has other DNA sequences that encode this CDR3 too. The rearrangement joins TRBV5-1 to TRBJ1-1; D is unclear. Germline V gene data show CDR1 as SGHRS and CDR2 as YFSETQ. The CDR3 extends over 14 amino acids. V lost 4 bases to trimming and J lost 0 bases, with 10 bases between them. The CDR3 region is CASSLTGMNTEAFF. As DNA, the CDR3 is TGCGCCAGCAGCCTTACCGGGATGAACACTGAAGCTTTCTTT.

The CDR3 loop reads CASSSAGATNEKLFF. The DNA of the CDR3 is TGTGCCAGCAGCTCCGCAGGGGCAACTAATGAAAAACTGTTTTTT. The J gene is TRBJ1-4, the V gene TRBV7-2; D is perhaps TRBD1 (6 bases). V was pared by 4 bases and J by 0 bases, with 9 bases between. Germline CDR1 is SGHTA and CDR2 is FQGNSA. CDR3 length: 15 residues.

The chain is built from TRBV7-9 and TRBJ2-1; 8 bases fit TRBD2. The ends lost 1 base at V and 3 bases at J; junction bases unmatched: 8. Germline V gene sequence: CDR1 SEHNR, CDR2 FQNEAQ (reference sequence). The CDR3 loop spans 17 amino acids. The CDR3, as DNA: TGTGCCAGCAGCTTAGAGTCGGGGGGGCCTTTCTACAATGAGCAGTTCTTC. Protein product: CASSLESGGPFYNEQFF.

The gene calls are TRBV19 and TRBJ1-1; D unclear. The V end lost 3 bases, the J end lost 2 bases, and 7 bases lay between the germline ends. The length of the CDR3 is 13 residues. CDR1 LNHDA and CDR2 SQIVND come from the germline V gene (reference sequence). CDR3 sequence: CASSIILNTEAFF. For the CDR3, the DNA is TGTGCCAGTAGTATTATACTCAACACTGAAGCTTTCTTT.

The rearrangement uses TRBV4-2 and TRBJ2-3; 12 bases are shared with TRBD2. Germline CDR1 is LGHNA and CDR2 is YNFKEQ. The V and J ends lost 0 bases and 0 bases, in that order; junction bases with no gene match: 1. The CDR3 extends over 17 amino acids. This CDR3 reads CASSQDGLAGSTDTQYF. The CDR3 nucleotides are TGTGCCAGCAGCCAAGATGGACTAGCGGGGAGCACAGATACGCAGTATTTT.

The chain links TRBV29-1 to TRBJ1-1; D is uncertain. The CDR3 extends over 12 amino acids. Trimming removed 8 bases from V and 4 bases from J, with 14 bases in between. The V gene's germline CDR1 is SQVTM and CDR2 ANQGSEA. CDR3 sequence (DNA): TGCAGCATCAGAGGCGTGGGCACTGAAGCTTTCTTT. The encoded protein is CSIRGVGTEAFF. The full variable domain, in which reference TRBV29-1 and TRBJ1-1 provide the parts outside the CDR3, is SAVISQKPSRDICQRGTSLTIQCQVDSQVTMMFWYRQQPGQSLTLIATANQGSEATYESGFVIDKFPISRPNLTFSTLTVSNMSPEDSSIYLCSIRGVGTEAFFGQGTRLTVV.

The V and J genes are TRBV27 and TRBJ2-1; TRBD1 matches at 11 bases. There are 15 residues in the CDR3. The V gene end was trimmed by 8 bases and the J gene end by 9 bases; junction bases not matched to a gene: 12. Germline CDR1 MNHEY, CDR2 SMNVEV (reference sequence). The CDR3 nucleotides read TGTGCCAGCGGAACCGGGACAGGGGGGCGGGGTGAGCAGTTCTTC. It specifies CASGTGTGGRGEQFF.

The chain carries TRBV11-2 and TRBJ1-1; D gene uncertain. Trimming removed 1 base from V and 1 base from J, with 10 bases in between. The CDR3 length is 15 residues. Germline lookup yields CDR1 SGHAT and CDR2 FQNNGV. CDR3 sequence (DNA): TGTGCCAGCAGCTTAGCGGACGGGAGGAACACTGAAGCTTTCTTT. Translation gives CASSLADGRNTEAFF.